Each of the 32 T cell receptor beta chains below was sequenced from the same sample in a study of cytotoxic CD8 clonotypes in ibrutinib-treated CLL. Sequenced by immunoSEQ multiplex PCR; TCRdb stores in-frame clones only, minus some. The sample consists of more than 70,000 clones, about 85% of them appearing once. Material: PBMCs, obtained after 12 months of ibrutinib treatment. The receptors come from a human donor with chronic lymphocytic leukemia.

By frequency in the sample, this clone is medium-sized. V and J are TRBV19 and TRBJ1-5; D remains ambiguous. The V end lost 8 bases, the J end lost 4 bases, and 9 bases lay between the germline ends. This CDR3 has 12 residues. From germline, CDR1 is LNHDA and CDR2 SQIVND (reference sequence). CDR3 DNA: TGTGCCAGTGGGAGGGCTAATCAGCCCCAGCATTTT. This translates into CASGRANQPQHF. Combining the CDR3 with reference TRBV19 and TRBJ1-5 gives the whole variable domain DGGITQSPKYLFRKEGQNVTLSCEQNLNHDAMYWYRQDPGQGLRLIYYSQIVNDFQKGDIAEGYSVSREKKESFPLTVTSAQKNPTAFYLCASGRANQPQHFGDGTRLSIL.

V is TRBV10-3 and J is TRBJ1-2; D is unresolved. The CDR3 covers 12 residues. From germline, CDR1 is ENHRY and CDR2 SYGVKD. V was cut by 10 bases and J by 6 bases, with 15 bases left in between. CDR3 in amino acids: CATTEQLNGYTF. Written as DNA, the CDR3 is TGTGCCACCACCGAACAACTAAATGGCTACACCTTC.

The CDR3 coding sequence is TGCGCCAGCAGCCAATGGGGGGAAAAACTGTTTTTT. Its translation is CASSQWGEKLFF. The rearrangement joins TRBV4-3 to TRBJ1-4, with D possibly TRBD1 on 5 matching bases. The CDR3 sequence is 12 residues long. Germline values: CDR1 LGHNA, CDR2 YSLEER. Trimming cost V 2 bases and J 8 bases, with 6 bases left between them.

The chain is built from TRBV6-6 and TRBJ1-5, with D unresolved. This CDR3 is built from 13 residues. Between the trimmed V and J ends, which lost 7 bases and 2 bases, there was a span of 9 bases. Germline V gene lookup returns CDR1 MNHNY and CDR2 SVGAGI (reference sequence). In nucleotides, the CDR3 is TGTGCCAGCACGTTAGAGGGCAATCAGCCCCAGCATTTT. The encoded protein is CASTLEGNQPQHF.

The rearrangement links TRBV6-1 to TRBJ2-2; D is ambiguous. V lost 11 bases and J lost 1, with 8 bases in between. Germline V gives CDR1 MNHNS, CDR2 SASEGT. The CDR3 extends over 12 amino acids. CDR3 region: CAVGRNTGELFF. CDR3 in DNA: TGTGCCGTGGGCCGGAACACCGGGGAGCTGTTTTTT.

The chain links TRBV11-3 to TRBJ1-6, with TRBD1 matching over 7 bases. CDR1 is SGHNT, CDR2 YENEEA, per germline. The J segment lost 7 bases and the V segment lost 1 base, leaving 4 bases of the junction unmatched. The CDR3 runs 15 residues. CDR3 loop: CASSLATGFNSPLHF. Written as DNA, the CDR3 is TGTGCCAGCAGCTTAGCGACAGGGTTCAATTCACCCCTCCACTTT.

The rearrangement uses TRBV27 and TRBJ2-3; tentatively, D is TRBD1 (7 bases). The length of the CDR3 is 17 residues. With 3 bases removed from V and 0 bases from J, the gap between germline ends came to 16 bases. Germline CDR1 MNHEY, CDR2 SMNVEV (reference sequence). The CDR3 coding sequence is TGTGCCAGCAGTTTGGGGCAGGGGGGTGGAAGCACAGATACGCAGTATTTT. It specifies CASSLGQGGGSTDTQYF.

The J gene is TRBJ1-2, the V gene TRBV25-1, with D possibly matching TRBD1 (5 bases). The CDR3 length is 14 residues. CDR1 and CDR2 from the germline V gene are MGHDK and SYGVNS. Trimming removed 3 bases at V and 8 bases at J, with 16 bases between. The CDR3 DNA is TGTGCCAGCAGTGAGTGGGGTGCGGGGGACGGCTACACCTTC. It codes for CASSEWGAGDGYTF.

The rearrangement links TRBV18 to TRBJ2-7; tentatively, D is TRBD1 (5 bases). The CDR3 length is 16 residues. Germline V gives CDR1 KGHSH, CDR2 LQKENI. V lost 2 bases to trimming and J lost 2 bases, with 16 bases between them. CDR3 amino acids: CASSPGSSRGTYEQYF. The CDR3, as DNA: TGTGCCAGCTCACCAGGTTCTTCAAGGGGAACCTACGAGCAGTACTTC. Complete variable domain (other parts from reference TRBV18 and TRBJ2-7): NAGVMQNPRHLVRRRGQEARLRCSPMKGHSHVYWYRQLPEEGLKFMVYLQKENIIDESGMPKERFSAEFPKEGPSILRIQQVVRGDSAAYFCASSPGSSRGTYEQYFGPGTRLTVT.

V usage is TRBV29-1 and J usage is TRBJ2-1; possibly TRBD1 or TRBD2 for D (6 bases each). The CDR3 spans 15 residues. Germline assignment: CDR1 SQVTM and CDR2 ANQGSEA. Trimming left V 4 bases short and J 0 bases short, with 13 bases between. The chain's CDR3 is CSVVRGPSSYNEQFF. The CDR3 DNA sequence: TGCAGCGTTGTTCGGGGGCCTAGCTCCTACAATGAGCAGTTCTTC.

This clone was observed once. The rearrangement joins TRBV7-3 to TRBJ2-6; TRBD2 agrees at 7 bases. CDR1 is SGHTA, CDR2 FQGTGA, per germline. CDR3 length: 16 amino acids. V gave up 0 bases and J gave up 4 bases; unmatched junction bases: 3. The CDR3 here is CASSLTGGPGANVLTF. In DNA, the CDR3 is TGTGCCAGCAGCTTAACGGGAGGGCCCGGGGCCAACGTCCTGACTTTC.

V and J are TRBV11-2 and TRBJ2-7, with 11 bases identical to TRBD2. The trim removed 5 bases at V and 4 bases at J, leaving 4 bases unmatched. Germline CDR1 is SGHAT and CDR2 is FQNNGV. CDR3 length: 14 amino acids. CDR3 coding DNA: TGTGCCAGCAGCCTTAGCGGGGGGGGTTACGAGCAGTACTTC. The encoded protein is CASSLSGGGYEQYF.

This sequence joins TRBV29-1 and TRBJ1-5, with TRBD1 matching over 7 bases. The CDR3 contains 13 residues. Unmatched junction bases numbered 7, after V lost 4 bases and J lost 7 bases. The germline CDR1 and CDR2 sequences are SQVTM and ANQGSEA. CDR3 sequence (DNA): TGCAGCGTTGCTCAGGGGGTCGGACAGCCCCAGCATTTT. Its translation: CSVAQGVGQPQHF. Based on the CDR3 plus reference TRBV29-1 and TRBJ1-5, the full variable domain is SAVISQKPSRDICQRGTSLTIQCQVDSQVTMMFWYRQQPGQSLTLIATANQGSEATYESGFVIDKFPISRPNLTFSTLTVSNMSPEDSSIYLCSVAQGVGQPQHFGDGTRLSIL.

The CDR3 region has the DNA TGTGCTAGTGCCGCCAGGGGGGGAAGTTCGGAGACCCAGTACTTC. Translation: CASAARGGSSETQYF. V is TRBV12-5 and J is TRBJ2-5, with D possibly being TRBD1 or TRBD2 (7 bases each). This CDR3 spans 15 amino acids. V lost 7 bases to trimming and J lost 5 bases, with 20 bases between them. Per the germline V gene, CDR1 is LGHNT and CDR2 is FRNRAP. The whole variable domain, remainder taken from reference TRBV12-5 and TRBJ2-5, is DARVTQTPRHKVTEMGQEVTMRCQPILGHNTVFWYRQTMMQGLELLAYFRNRAPLDDSGMPKDRFSAEMPDATLATLKIQPSEPRDSAVYFCASAARGGSSETQYFGPGTRLLVL.

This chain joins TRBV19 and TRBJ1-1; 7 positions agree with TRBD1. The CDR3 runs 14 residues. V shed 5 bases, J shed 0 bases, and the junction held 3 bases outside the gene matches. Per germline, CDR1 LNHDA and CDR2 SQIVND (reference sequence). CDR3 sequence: CASSVRGLNTEAFF. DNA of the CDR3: TGTGCCAGTAGTGTGAGGGGGCTGAACACTGAAGCTTTCTTT.

This CDR3 is CASSQPLADTNNEQFF. The CDR3 nucleotides read TGTGCCAGCAGCCAGCCCCTAGCGGACACTAACAATGAGCAGTTCTTC. The genes are TRBV4-2 and TRBJ2-1, with TRBD2 identical over 7 bases. The CDR3 is 16 amino acids. Germline lookup yields CDR1 LGHNA and CDR2 YNFKEQ. V shed 3 bases and J 5 bases; nucleotides not matched to a gene: 10.

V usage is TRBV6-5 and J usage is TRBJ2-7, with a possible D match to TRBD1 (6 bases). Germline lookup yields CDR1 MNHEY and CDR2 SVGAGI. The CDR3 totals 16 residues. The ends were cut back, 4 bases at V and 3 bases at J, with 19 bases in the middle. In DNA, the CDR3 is TGTGCCAGCAGTTCCCCCCTGGGACATGCGAACTACGAGCAGTACTTC. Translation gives CASSSPLGHANYEQYF.

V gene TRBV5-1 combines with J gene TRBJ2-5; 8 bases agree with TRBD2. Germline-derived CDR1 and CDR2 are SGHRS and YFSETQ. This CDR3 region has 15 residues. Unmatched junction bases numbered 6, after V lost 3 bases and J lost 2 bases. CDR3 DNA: TGCGCCAGCAGCTCCCAAGCGGGAGTTCAAGAGACCCAGTACTTC. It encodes CASSSQAGVQETQYF.

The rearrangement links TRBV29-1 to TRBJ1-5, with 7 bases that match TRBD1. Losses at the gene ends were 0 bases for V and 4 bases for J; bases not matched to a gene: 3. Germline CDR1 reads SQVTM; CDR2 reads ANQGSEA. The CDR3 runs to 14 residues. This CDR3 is CSVEETGSNQPQHF. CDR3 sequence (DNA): TGCAGCGTTGAAGAGACAGGGTCTAATCAGCCCCAGCATTTT.

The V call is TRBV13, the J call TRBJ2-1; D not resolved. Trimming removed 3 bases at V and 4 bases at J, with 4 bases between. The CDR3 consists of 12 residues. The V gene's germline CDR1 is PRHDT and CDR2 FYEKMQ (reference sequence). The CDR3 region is CASSLGYNEQFF. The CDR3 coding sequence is TGTGCCAGCAGCTTGGGATACAATGAGCAGTTCTTC.

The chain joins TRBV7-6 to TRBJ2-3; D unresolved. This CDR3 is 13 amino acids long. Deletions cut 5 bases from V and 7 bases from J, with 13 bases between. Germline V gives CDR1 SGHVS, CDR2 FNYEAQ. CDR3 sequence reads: CASSPLPQHTQYF. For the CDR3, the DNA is TGTGCCAGCAGCCCCCTCCCGCAACATACGCAGTATTTT.

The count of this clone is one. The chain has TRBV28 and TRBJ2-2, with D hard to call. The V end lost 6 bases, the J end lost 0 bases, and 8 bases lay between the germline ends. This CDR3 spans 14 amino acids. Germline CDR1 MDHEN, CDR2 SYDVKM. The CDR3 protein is CASRSPTNTGELFF. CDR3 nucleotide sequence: TGTGCCAGCAGGTCCCCTACGAACACCGGGGAGCTGTTTTTT.

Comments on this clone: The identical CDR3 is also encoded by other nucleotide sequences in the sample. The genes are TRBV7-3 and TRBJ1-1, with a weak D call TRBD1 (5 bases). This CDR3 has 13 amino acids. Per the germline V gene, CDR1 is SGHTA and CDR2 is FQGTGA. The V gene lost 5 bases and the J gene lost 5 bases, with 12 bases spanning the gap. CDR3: CASSPGGGTEAFF. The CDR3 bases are TGTGCCAGCAGCCCCGGCGGGGGGACTGAAGCTTTCTTT.

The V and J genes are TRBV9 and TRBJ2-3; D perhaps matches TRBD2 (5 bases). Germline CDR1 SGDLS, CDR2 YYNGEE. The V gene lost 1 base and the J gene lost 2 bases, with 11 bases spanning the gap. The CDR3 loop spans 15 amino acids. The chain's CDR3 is CASSVSSRVTDTQYF. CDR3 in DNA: TGTGCCAGCAGCGTATCTAGCCGGGTCACAGATACGCAGTATTTT.

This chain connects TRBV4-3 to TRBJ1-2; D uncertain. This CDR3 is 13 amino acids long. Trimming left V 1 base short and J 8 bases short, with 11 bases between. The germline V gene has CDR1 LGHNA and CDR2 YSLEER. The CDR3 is CASSQGSLEGYTF. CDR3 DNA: TGCGCCAGCAGCCAAGGCTCCCTGGAAGGCTACACCTTC.

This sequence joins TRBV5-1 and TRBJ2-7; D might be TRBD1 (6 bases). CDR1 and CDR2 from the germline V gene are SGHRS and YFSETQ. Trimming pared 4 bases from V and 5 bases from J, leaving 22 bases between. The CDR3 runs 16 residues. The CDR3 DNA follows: TGCGCCAGCAGCCCAGGTTGGCGGCAGGGGTTCCACGAGCAGTACTTC. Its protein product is CASSPGWRQGFHEQYF.

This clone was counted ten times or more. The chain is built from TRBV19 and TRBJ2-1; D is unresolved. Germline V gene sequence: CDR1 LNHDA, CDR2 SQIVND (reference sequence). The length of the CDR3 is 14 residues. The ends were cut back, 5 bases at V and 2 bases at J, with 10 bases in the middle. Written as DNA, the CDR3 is TGTGCCAGTAGTCCCGCCGGCACCTACAATGAGCAGTTCTTC. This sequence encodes CASSPAGTYNEQFF. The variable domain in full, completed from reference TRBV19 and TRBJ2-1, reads DGGITQSPKYLFRKEGQNVTLSCEQNLNHDAMYWYRQDPGQGLRLIYYSQIVNDFQKGDIAEGYSVSREKKESFPLTVTSAQKNPTAFYLCASSPAGTYNEQFFGPGTRLTVL.

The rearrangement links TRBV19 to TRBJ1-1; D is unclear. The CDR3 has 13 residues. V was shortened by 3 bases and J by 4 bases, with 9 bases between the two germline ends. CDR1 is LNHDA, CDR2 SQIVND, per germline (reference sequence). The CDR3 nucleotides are TGTGCCAGTAGTATCCCGGGTACCACTGAAGCTTTCTTT. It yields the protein CASSIPGTTEAFF.

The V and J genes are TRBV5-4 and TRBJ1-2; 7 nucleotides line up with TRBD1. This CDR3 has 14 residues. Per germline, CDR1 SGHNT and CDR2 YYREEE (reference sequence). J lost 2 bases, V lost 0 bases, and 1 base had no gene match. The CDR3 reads CASSLGGQNYGYTF. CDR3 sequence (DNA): TGTGCCAGCAGCTTGGGGGGACAGAACTATGGCTACACCTTC.

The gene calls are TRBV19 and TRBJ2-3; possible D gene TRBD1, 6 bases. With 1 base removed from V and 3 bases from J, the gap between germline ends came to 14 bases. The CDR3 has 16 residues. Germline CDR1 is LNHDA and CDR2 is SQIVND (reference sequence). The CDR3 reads CASSIGGQGWTDTQYF. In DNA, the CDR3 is TGTGCCAGTAGTATAGGGGGGCAGGGGTGGACAGATACGCAGTATTTT.

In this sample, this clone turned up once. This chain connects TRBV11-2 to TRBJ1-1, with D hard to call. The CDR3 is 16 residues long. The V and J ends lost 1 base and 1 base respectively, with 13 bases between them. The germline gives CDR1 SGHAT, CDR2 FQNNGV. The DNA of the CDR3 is TGTGCCAGCAGCTTAGGGGTGAGGGAACGGAACACTGAAGCTTTCTTT. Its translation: CASSLGVRERNTEAFF.

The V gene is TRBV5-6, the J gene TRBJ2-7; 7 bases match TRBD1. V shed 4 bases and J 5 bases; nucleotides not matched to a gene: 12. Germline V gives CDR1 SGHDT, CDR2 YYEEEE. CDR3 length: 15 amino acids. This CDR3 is CASSPLTGFLNEQYF. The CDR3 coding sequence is TGTGCCAGCAGCCCACTGACAGGGTTCCTAAACGAGCAGTACTTC.